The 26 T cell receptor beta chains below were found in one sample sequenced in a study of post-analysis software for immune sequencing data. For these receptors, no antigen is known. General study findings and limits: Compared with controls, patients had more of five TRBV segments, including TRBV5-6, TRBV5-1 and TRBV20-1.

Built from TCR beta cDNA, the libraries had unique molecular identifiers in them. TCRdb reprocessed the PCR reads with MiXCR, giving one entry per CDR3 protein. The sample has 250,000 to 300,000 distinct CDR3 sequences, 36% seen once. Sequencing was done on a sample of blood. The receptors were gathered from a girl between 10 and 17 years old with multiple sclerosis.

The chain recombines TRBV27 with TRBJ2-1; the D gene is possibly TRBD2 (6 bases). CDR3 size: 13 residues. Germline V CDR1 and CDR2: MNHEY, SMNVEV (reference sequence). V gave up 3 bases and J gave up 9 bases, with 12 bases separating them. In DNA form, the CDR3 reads TGTGCCAGCAGTTTGGGGGAGGTAGGTGAGCAGTTCTTC. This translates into CASSLGEVGEQFF.

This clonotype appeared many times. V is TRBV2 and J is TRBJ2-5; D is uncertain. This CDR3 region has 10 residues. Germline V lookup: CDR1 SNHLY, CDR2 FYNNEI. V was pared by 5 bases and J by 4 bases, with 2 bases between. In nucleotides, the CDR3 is TGTGCCAGCAGTCGAGAGACCCAGTACTTC. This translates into CASSRETQYF.

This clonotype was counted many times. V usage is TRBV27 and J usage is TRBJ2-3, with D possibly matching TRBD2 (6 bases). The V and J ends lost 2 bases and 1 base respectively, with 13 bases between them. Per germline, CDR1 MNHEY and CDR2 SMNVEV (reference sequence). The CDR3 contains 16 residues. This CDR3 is CASSLESGGGTDTQYF. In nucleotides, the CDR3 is TGTGCCAGCAGTTTAGAGTCTGGCGGGGGCACAGATACGCAGTATTTT.

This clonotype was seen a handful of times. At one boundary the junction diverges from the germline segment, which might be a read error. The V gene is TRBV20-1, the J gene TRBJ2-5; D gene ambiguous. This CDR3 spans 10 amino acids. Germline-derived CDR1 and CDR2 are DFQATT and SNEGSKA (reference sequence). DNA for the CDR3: TGCAGTGCTGGAGAGGAGACCCAGTACTTC. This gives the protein CSAGEETQYF.

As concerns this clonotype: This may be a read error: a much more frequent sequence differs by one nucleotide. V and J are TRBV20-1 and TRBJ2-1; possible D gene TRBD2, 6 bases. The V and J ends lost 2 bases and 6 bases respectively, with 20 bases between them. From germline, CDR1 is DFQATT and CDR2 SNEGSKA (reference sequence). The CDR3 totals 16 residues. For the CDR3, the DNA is TGCAGTGCTAGACGGGGGAGCCCCTTTGGAGGCAATGAGCAGTTCTTC. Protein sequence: CSARRGSPFGGNEQFF.

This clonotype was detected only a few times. The CDR3 DNA reads TGTGCCAGCAGCTTAAGGGGAAGGGGCAATACTGAAGCTTTCTTT. Its translation is CASSLRGRGNTEAFF. The rearrangement uses TRBV7-2 and TRBJ1-1; the D gene is possibly TRBD1 (5 bases). CDR1 is SGHTA and CDR2 is FQGNSA in the germline V gene. The CDR3 contains 15 residues. Trimming cost V 2 bases and J 5 bases, with 15 bases left between them. The variable domain in full, with the rest retrieved from reference TRBV7-2 and TRBJ1-1, is GAGVSQSPSNKVTEKGKDVELRCDPISGHTALYWYRQSLGQGLEFLIYFQGNSAPDKSGLPSDRFSAERTGGSVSTLTIQRTQQEDSAVYLCASSLRGRGNTEAFFGQGTRLTVV.

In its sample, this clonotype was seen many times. As DNA, the CDR3 is TGTGCCAGCAGTTATGGTTCGGCGCCAGATACGCAGTATTTT. The encoded protein is CASSYGSAPDTQYF. This rearrangement joins TRBV6-5 to TRBJ2-3, with no clear D. This CDR3 comprises 14 residues. Trimming shortened V by 3 bases and J by 4 bases, and 11 bases separated the two germline ends. Germline CDR1 and CDR2: MNHEY and SVGAGI.

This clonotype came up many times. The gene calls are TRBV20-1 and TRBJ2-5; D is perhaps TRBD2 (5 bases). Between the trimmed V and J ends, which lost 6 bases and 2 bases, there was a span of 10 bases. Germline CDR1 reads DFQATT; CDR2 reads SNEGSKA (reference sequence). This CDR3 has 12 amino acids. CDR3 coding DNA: TGCAGTGCCCCGGACTTTCAAGAGACCCAGTACTTC. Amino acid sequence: CSAPDFQETQYF.

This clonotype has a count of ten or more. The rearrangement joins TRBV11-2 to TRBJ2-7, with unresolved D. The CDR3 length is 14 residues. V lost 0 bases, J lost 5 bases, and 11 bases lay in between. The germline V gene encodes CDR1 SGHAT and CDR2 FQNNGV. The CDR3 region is CASSLDRRVHEQYF. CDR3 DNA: TGTGCCAGCAGCTTAGATCGTAGGGTCCACGAGCAGTACTTC.

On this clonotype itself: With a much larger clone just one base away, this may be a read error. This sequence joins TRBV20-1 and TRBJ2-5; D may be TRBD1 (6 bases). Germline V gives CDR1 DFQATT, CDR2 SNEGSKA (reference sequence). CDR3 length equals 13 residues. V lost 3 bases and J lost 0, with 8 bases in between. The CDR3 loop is CSASWDNQETQYF. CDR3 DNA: TGCAGTGCTAGTTGGGACAACCAAGAGACCCAGTACTTC.

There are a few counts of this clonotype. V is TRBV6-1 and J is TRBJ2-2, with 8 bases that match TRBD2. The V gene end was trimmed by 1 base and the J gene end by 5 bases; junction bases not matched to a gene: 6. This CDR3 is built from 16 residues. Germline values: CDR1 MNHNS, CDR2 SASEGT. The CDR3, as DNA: TGTGCCAGCAGTGAAGAGTTAGCGGGATATACCGGGGAGCTGTTTTTT. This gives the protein CASSEELAGYTGELFF.

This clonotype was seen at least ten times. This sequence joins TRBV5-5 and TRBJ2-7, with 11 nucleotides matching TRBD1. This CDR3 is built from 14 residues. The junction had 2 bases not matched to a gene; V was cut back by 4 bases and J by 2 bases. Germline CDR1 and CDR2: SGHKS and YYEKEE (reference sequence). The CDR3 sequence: CASSRGQGAYEQYF. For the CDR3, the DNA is TGTGCCAGCAGCAGGGGACAGGGGGCCTACGAGCAGTACTTC.

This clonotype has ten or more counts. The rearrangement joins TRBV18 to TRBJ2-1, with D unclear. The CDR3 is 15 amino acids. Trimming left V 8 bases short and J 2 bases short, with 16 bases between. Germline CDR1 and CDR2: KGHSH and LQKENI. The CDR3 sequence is CASTTTHGPYNEQFF. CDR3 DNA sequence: TGTGCCAGCACGACAACCCATGGACCCTACAATGAGCAGTTCTTC. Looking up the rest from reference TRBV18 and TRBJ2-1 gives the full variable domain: NAGVMQNPRHLVRRRGQEARLRCSPMKGHSHVYWYRQLPEEGLKFMVYLQKENIIDESGMPKERFSAEFPKEGPSILRIQQVVRGDSAAYFCASTTTHGPYNEQFFGPGTRLTVL.

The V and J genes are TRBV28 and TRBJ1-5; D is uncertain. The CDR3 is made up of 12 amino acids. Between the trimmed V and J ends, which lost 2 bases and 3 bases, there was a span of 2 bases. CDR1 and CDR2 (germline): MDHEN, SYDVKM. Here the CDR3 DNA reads TGTGCCAGCAGTTTACTCAATCAGCCCCAGCATTTT. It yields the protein CASSLLNQPQHF.

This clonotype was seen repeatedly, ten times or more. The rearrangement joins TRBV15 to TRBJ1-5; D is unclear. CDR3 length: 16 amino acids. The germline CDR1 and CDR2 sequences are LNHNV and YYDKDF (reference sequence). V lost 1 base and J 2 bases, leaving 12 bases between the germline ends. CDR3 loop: CATSRAGRLGNQPQHF. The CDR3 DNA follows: TGTGCCACCAGCAGAGCGGGGAGATTGGGCAATCAGCCCCAGCATTTT.

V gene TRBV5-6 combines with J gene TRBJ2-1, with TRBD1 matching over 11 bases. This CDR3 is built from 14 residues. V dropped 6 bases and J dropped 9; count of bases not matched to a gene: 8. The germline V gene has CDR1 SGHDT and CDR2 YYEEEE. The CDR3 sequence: CASKRGQGAGEQFF. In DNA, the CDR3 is TGTGCCAGCAAGCGAGGACAGGGGGCTGGTGAGCAGTTCTTC. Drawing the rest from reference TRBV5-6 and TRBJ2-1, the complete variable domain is DAGVTQSPTHLIKTRGQQVTLRCSPKSGHDTVSWYQQALGQGPQFIFQYYEEEERQRGNFPDRFSGHQFPNYSSELNVNALLLGDSALYLCASKRGQGAGEQFFGPGTRLTVL.

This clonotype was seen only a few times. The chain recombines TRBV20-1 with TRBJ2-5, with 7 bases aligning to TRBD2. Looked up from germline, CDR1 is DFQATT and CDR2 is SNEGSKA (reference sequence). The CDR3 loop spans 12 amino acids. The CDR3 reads CRAGTFQETQYF. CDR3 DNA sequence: TGCAGAGCGGGGACCTTCCAAGAGACCCAGTACTTC.

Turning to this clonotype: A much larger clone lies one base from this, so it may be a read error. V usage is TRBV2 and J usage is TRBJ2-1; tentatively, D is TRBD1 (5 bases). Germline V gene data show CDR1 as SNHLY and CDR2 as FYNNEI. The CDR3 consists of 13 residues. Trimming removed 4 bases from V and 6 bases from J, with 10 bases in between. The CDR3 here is CASSADTCNEQFF. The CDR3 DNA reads TGTGCCAGCAGTGCGGACACCTGCAATGAGCAGTTCTTC.

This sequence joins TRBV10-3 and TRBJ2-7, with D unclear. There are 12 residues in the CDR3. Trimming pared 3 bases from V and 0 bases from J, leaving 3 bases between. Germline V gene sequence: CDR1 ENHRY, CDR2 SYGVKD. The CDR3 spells CAISEGSYEQYF. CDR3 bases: TGTGCCATCAGTGAAGGCTCCTACGAGCAGTACTTC.

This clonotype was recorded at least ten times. The CDR3 nucleotides read TGTGCCAGCACCCCTATCCCGCCCGATGAGCAGTTCTTC. This translates into CASTPIPPDEQFF. The gene calls are TRBV12-3 or TRBV12-4 and TRBJ2-1, with D unresolved. V was trimmed by 7 bases and J by 8 bases, leaving 15 bases between them. CDR3 length equals 13 residues.

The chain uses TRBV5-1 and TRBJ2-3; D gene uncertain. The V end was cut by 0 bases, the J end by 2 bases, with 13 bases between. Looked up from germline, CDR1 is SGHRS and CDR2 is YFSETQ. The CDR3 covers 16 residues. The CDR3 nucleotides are TGCGCCAGCAGCTTGGAAGGGTCGAGGAACACAGATACGCAGTATTTT. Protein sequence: CASSLEGSRNTDTQYF.

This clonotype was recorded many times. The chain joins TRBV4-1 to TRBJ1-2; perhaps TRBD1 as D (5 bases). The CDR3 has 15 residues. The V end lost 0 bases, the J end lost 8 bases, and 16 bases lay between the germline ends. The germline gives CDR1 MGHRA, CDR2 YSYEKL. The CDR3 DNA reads TGCGCCAGCAGCCAAGAGGTCGCCAGGGTCGGAGGCTACACCTTC. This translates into CASSQEVARVGGYTF.

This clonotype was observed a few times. The CDR3 DNA reads as TGTGCCAGCAGCCTAGGGGGACCCACCGGGGAGCTGTTTTTT. It translates to CASSLGGPTGELFF. The chain carries TRBV28 and TRBJ2-2, with D possibly TRBD1 on 6 matching bases. Germline V gives CDR1 MDHEN, CDR2 SYDVKM. V was shortened by 6 bases and J by 4 bases, with 12 bases between the two germline ends. The CDR3 extends over 14 amino acids. Full variable domain (remainder filled in from reference TRBV28 and TRBJ2-2): DVKVTQSSRYLVKRTGEKVFLECVQDMDHENMFWYRQDPGLGLRLIYFSYDVKMKEKGDIPEGYSVSREKKERFSLILESASTNQTSMYLCASSLGGPTGELFFGEGSRLTVL.

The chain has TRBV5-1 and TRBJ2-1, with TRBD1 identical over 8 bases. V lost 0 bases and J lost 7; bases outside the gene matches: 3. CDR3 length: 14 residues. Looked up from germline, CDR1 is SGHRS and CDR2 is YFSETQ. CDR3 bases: TGCGCCAGCAGCTTGGGACAGGGGTGGAATGAGCAGTTCTTC. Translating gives CASSLGQGWNEQFF.

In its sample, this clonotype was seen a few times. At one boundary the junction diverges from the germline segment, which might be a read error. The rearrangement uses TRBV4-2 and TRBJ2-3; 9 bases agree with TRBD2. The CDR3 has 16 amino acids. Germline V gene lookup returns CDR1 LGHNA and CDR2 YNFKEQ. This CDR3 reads CASNQRTSGSTDTQYF. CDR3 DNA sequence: TGTGCCAGCAACCAACGTACTAGCGGGAGCACAGATACGCAGTATTTT.

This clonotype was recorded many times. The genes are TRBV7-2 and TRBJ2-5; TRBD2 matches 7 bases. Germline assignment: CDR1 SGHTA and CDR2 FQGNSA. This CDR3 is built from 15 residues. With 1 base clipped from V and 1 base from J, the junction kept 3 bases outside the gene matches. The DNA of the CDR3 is TGTGCCAGCAGCTTAGTGGGCGGGAGCCAAGAGACCCAGTACTTC. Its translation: CASSLVGGSQETQYF.